The present entry profiles one TCR beta chain with its context. Its target is not known. The data stem from a study of shared clonotypes between healthy human individuals. The CDR3 loop spans 15 amino acids. With V trimmed by 1 base and J by 6 bases, 5 bases remained unmatched. Germline CDR1 and CDR2: SGHRS and YFSETQ. Points from the study as a whole: It was expected that sequencing depth would affect clonotype sharing among donors. Compared with clonotypes that all four donors shared, non-shared clonotypes had lower generation probabilities.

Original methodology: There were no quality scores in the junction-only immunoSEQ sequences, so filtering differed. Assay: immunoSEQ multiplex PCR; the TCRdb copy retains only in-frame clones and omits some. Clonal size and the V and J genes are those of that table, whereas D and trimming came from the DNA. The data hold about 380,000 clones, with about 97% observed a single time. This sequence joins TRBV5-1 and TRBJ2-3, with 10 bases lining up with TRBD2. This clonotype was sampled from a man aged 30 to 45 in good health. The specimen sequenced was memory CD8+ T cells sorted from blood. As to subset: CD45RO+ cells pooled with CCR7-negative TemRA cells. The CDR3 DNA is TGCGCCAGCAGCTTGAGCGGGAGGGCCGGGGATACGCAGTATTTT. Protein: CASSLSGRAGDTQYF.